Listed below are T cell receptor beta chains from one sample, sequenced in a study of identical twins. TCRdb recomputed calls from the 5' RACE reads with MiXCR, one row per CDR3 protein. The table lists some 730,000 distinct CDR3 sequences, 15% to 20% of them singletons. These data are also associated with another study on T cells expressing NK-cell markers.

The sequenced material came from PBMCs. The receptors here all came from a woman younger than 30 in good health. Both conserved end residues are part of each CDR3. A D gene is named only where the DNA matches it firmly. Only some rows state a clone size, as once, few, many or a class for expanded clones.

clone size	D gene	V gene	J gene	CDR3 DNA	CDR3 protein
-	-	TRBV25-1	TRBJ2-1	TGTGCCAGCAGTGCTGCGACAGTCAGTGAGCAGTTCTTC	CASSAATVSEQFF
few	-	TRBV7-2	TRBJ1-6	TGTGCCAGCAGGCTTACAGAGGAAACCTATAATTCACCCCTCCACTTT	CASRLTEETYNSPLHF
-	TRBD2	TRBV20-1	TRBJ2-7	TGCAGTGCTAGAGAGTCTAGCGGGAGTTACGAGCAGTACTTC	CSARESSGSYEQYF
few	-	TRBV7-3	TRBJ1-2	TGTGCCAGCAGCCTACGGGGGGAGGAAGAGAATGGCTACACCTTC	CASSLRGEEENGYTF
few	TRBD2	TRBV29-1	TRBJ2-3	TGCAGCGCCGACCCATCGGGAGGGCCCCCAGATACGCAGTATTTT	CSADPSGGPPDTQYF
-	-	TRBV20-1	TRBJ2-7	TGCAGTGCTAGAGATACAGAAACGTTCTCCTACGAGCAGTACTTC	CSARDTETFSYEQYF
few	TRBD2	TRBV4-3	TRBJ2-1	TGCGCCAGCAGCCTTCGGGAGGGCTCCTACAATGAGCAGTTCTTC	CASSLREGSYNEQFF
few	TRBD2	TRBV7-2	TRBJ2-3	TGTGCCAGCAGCTTAGAGGCGGGAGTGACAGATACGCAGTATTTT	CASSLEAGVTDTQYF
few	-	TRBV5-1	TRBJ2-5	TGCGCCAGCAGAGCGGCCATAGACCAAGAGACCCAGTACTTC	CASRAAIDQETQYF
once	-	TRBV5-1	TRBJ2-3	TGCGCCAGCAGCTTGGCGGGCAGGGAATCTGATACGCAGTATTTT	CASSLAGRESDTQYF
few	-	TRBV9	TRBJ2-2	TGTGCCAGCAGCGTAGACGGGAGTAGTACCGGGGAGCTGTTTTTT	CASSVDGSSTGELFF
-	-	TRBV12-3/TRBV12-4	TRBJ2-2	TGTGCCAGCAGTCCCGAGACCGGGGAGCTGTTTTTT	CASSPETGELFF
-	TRBD2	TRBV5-1	TRBJ2-7	TGCGCCAGCAGCTCCGGGACTAGCGGAACCCACTACGAGCAGTACTTC	CASSSGTSGTHYEQYF
-	-	TRBV7-8	TRBJ2-1	TGTGCCAGCAGCTTAGCGAGCTTGAATGAGCAGTTCTTC	CASSLASLNEQFF
few	TRBD2	TRBV20-1	TRBJ2-7	TGCAGTGCTAGTTTGACTAGCGGGGGGAGCTACGAGCAGTACTTC	CSASLTSGGSYEQYF
few	TRBD2	TRBV4-2	TRBJ2-1	TGTGCCAGCAGCCAAGCAGACCTAGCGGGAGGGTCCTACAATGAGCAGTTCTTC	CASSQADLAGGSYNEQFF
-	TRBD2	TRBV4-3	TRBJ2-1	TGCGCCAGCAGCCAAGATAAGCGGGAGGGCCCCTCATCCCCCCATGAGCAGTTCTTC	CASSQDKREGPSSPHEQFF
few	-	TRBV10-3	TRBJ2-5	TGTGCCATCAGTGAGTCGGGAGTCGGGGAGACCCAGTACTTC	CAISESGVGETQYF
-	TRBD1	TRBV20-1	TRBJ2-5	TGCAGTGCCAGCACAGGGGGCGGGGAGACCCAGTACTTC	CSASTGGGETQYF
few	TRBD1	TRBV18	TRBJ1-1	TGTGCCAGCTCACCAATGACAGGGGGTTTGAACACTGAAGCTTTCTTT	CASSPMTGGLNTEAFF
-	-	TRBV5-1	TRBJ2-5	TGCGCCAGCAGCCCGGCCTTAGGGCGGGAGACCCAGTACTTC	CASSPALGRETQYF
few	-	TRBV12-3/TRBV12-4	TRBJ2-7	TGTGCCAGCAGTTTCGGAGGGGACCACTACGAGCAGTACTTC	CASSFGGDHYEQYF
many	-	TRBV6-6	TRBJ2-7	TGTGCCAGCAGTTACTCGGACTACGAGCAGTACTTC	CASSYSDYEQYF
few	-	TRBV10-3	TRBJ2-1	TGTGCCATCCAAGAATACAATGAGCAGTTCTTC	CAIQEYNEQFF
-	-	TRBV25-1	TRBJ2-1	TGTGCCAGCAGTGAATTGGGAACAGGCTACTCCTACAATGAGCAGTTCTTC	CASSELGTGYSYNEQFF
few	-	TRBV12-3/TRBV12-4	TRBJ2-2	TGTGCCAGCAGTTTAGGCGGGCCGACCACCGGGGAGCTGTTTTTT	CASSLGGPTTGELFF
-	-	TRBV11-2	TRBJ2-1	TGTGCCAGCAGCTTAGGTTTCAACGAAAGGGTCAATGAGCAGTTCTTC	CASSLGFNERVNEQFF
-	TRBD2	TRBV5-1	TRBJ2-7	TGCGCCAGCAGCTTGGTAGAGCGGGAGTTTGACGAGCAGTACTTC	CASSLVEREFDEQYF
few	-	TRBV10-2	TRBJ2-1	TGCGCCAGCTCTGTAACCACGGGCTCGGGGAATGAGCAGTTCTTC	CASSVTTGSGNEQFF
few	TRBD1	TRBV27	TRBJ1-5	TGTGCCAGCAGCAGGGGGCAGGAGTTCACGCCCCAGCATTTT	CASSRGQEFTPQHF
-	TRBD2	TRBV5-1	TRBJ2-3	TGCGCCAGCAGCTGGGGACTAGCGTATACAGATACGCAGTATTTT	CASSWGLAYTDTQYF
-	TRBD1	TRBV12-3/TRBV12-4	TRBJ1-2	TGTGCCAGCAGTTTGCCGGGGACAGGGGGTACTGGCTACACCTTC	CASSLPGTGGTGYTF
few	TRBD2	TRBV20-1	TRBJ2-7	TGCAGTGCTAGAACTAGCGGATACTACGAGCAGTACTTC	CSARTSGYYEQYF
few	TRBD1	TRBV10-3	TRBJ2-3	TGTGCCATCAGTGTTCGGGGACAGACCACAGATACGCAGTATTTT	CAISVRGQTTDTQYF
-	-	TRBV4-3	TRBJ2-1	TGCGCCAGCAGCCTTGACCTTCTGGCCGACAATGAGCAGTTCTTC	CASSLDLLADNEQFF
-	-	TRBV20-1	TRBJ1-1	TGCAGTGCTTCCCGCAACGGGGGGACTAACACTGAAGCTTTCTTT	CSASRNGGTNTEAFF
once	TRBD2	TRBV2	TRBJ2-1	TGTGCCAGCACCCGGACTAGCGGTACCTACAATGAGCAGTTCTTC	CASTRTSGTYNEQFF
few	TRBD2	TRBV11-2	TRBJ2-3	TGTGCCAGCAGCTTGGGTAGCGGGGATACAGATACGCAGTATTTT	CASSLGSGDTDTQYF
-	-	TRBV21-1	TRBJ2-7	TGTGCCAGCAGCTCCTCCGAGACAGGGGGCGGCGAGCAGTACTTC	CASSSSETGGGEQYF
few	TRBD1	TRBV19	TRBJ2-2	TGTGCCAGTACCTTCCGGACAGGGGGCTTTACCGGGGAGCTGTTTTTT	CASTFRTGGFTGELFF
-	-	TRBV9	TRBJ1-6	TGTGCCAGCAGCGTAGGTAGGGTCTCGCCCCTCCACTTT	CASSVGRVSPLHF